The subject of this entry is one TCR beta chain. The data are from a study of blood T cell repertoires in COVID-19. On the study more broadly: Specimens from acute and convalescent COVID-19 originated in the United States, Italy and Spain. In each case, the material was cDNA or gDNA derived from T cells, B-cell-depleted T cells, or PBMCs.

The method was immunoSEQ multiplex PCR; TCRdb's version includes in-frame clones alone and lacks a portion of them. The sample has about 300,000 clones; around 88% are singletons. This TCR came from a woman younger than 45 who had recovered from COVID-19. The sequencing input was peripheral blood.

CDR3 coding DNA: TGCGCCAGCAGCCAAGATTTGCAGGGGGCCTCAGAAAAACTGTTTTTT. Translation gives CASSQDLQGASEKLFF. The chain joins TRBV4-3 to TRBJ1-4; TRBD1 matches 8 bases. CDR3 length equals 16 residues. CDR1 is LGHNA and CDR2 is YSLEER in the germline V gene. The trim removed 0 bases at V and 8 bases at J, leaving 8 bases unmatched.